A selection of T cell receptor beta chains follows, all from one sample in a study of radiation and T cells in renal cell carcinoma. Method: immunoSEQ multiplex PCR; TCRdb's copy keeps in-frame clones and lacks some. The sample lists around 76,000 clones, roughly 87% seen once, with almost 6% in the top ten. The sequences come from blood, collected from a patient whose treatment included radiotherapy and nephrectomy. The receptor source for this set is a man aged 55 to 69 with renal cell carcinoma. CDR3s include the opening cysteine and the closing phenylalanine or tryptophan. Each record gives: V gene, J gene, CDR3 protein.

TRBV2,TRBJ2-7,CASHGDSSYEQYF
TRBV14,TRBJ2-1,CASSPAGNWGNEQFF
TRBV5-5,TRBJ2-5,CASSLAVRQLHETQYF
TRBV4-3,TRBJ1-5,CASSQDLGTLNQPQHF
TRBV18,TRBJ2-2,CASSPPGTGELFF
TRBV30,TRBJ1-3,CAWSVERAGNTIYF
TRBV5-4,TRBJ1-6,CASSRGQGAMVSPLHF
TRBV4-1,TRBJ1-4,CASSQKLNKLFATNEKLFF
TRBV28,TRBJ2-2,CASSLGAGELFF
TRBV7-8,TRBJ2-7,CASSPPGRALAGGPAQYF
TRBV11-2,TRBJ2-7,CASSLRGTGVYEQYF